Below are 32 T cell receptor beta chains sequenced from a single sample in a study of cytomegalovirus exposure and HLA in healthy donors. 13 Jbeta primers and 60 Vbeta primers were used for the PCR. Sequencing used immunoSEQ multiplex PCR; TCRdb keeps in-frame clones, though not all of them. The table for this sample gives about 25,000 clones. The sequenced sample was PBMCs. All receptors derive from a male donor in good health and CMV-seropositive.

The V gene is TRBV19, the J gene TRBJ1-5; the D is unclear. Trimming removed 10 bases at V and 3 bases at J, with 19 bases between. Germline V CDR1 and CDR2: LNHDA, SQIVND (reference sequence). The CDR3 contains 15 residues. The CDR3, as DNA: TGTGCCACCCGGCAACTTCCCGAGGCCAATCAGCCCCAGCATTTT. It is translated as CATRQLPEANQPQHF. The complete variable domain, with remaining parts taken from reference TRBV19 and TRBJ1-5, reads DGGITQSPKYLFRKEGQNVTLSCEQNLNHDAMYWYRQDPGQGLRLIYYSQIVNDFQKGDIAEGYSVSREKKESFPLTVTSAQKNPTAFYLCATRQLPEANQPQHFGDGTRLSIL.

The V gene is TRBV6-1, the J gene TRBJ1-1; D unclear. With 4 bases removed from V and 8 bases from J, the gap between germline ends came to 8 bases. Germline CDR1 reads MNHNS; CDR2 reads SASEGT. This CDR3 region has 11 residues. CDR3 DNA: TGTGCCAGCAGTGTGAGCAGGGAAGCTTTCTTT. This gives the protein CASSVSREAFF.

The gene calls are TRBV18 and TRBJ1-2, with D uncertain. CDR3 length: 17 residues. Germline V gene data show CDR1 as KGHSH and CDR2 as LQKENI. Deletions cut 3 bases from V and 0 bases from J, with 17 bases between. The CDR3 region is CASSPPLDGTPNYGYTF. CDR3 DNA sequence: TGTGCCAGCTCACCTCCCCTAGACGGAACCCCTAACTATGGCTACACCTTC.

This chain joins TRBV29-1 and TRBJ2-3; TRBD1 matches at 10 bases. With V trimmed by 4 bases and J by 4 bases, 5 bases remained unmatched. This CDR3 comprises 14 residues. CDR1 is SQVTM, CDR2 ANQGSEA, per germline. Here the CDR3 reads CSVGGTGVADTQYF. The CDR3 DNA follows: TGCAGCGTTGGTGGGACAGGGGTTGCAGATACGCAGTATTTT.

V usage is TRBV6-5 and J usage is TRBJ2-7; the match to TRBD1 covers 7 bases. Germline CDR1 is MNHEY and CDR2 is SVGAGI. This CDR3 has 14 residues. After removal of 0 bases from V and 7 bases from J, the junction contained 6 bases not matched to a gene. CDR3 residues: CASSYSRTGVEQYF. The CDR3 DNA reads TGTGCCAGCAGTTACTCGAGGACAGGCGTAGAGCAGTACTTC.

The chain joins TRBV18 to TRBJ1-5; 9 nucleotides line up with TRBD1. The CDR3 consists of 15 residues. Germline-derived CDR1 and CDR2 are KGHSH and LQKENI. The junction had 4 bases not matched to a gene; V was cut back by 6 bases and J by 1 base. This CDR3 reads CASSLGQGSNQPQHF. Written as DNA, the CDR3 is TGTGCCAGCTCTCTAGGACAGGGGAGCAATCAGCCCCAGCATTTT.

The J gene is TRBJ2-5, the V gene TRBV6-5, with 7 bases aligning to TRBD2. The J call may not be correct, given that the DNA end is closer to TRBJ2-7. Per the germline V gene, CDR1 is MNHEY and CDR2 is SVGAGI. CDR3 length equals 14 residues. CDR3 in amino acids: CASGRLARVYEQYF. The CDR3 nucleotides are TGTGCCAGCGGAAGACTAGCTAGGGTCTACGAGCAGTACTTC.

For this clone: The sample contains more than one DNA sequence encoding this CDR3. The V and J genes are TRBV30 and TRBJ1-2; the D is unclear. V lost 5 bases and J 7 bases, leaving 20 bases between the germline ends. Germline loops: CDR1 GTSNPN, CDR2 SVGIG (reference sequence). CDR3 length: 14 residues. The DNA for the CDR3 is TGTGCCTGGGTCCAAGGAACAGTTTACGTTGGCTACACCTTC. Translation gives CAWVQGTVYVGYTF. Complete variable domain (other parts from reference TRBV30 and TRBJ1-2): SQTIHQWPATLVQPVGSPLSLECTVEGTSNPNLYWYRQAAGRGLQLLFYSVGIGQISSEVPQNLSASRPQDRQFILSSKKLLLSDSGFYLCAWVQGTVYVGYTFGSGTRLTVV.

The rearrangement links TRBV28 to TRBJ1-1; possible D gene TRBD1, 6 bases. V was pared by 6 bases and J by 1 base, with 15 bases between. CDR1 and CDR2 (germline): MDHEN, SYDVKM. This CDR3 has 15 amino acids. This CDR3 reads CASRPRGATNTEAFF. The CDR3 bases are TGTGCCAGCAGGCCCCGGGGGGCGACGAACACTGAAGCTTTCTTT.

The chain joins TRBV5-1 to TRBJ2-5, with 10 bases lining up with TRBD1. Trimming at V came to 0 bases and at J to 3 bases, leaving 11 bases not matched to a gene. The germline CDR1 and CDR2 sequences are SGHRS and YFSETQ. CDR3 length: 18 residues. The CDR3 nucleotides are TGCGCCAGCAGCTTGGTGGCTGGAAGGACAGGGGGGAAAGAGACCCAGTACTTC. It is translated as CASSLVAGRTGGKETQYF.

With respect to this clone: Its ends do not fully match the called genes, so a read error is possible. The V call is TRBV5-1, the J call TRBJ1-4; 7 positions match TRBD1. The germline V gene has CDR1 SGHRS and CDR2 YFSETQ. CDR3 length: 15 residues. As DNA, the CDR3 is TGCGCTAGCAGCCCCGAGACAGGGCGTAATGAAAAACTGTTTTTT. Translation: CASSPETGRNEKLFF. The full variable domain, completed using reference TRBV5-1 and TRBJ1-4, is KAGVTQTPRYLIKTRGQQVTLSCSPISGHRSVSWYQQTPGQGLQFLFEYFSETQRNKGNFPGRFSGRQFSNSRSEMNVSTLELGDSALYLCASSPETGRNEKLFFGSGTQLSVL.

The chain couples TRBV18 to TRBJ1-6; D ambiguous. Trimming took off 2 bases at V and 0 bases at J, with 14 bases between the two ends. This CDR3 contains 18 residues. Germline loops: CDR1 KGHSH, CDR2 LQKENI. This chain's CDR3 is CASSPLGARISYNSPLHF. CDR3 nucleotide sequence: TGTGCCAGCTCACCATTAGGCGCGAGGATCTCCTATAATTCACCCCTCCACTTT.

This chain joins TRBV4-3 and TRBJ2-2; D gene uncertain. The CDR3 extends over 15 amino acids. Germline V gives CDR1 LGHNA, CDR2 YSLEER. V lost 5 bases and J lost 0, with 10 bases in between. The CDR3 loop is CASSSLVTNTGELFF. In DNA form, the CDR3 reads TGCGCCAGCAGCTCCCTAGTGACGAACACCGGGGAGCTGTTTTTT.

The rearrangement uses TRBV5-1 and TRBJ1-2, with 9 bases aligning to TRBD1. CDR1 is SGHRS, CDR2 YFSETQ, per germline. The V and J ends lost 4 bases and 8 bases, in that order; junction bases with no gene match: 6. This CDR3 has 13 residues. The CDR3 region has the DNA TGCGCCAGCAGCCTACAGGGGGCGCAAGGCTACACCTTC. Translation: CASSLQGAQGYTF.

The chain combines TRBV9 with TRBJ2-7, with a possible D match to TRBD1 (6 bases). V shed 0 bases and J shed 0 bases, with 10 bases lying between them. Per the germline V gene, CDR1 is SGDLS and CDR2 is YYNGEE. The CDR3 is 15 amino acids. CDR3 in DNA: TGTGCCAGCAGCGTAGCCGACAGGAGCTCCTACGAGCAGTACTTC. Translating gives CASSVADRSSYEQYF.

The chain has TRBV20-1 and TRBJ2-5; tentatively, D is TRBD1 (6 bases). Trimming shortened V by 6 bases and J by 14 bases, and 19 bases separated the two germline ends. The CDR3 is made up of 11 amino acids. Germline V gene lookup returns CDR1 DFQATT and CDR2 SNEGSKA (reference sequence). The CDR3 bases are TGCAGTGCCTTAAACCGGGACATTCAATACTTC. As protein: CSALNRDIQYF.

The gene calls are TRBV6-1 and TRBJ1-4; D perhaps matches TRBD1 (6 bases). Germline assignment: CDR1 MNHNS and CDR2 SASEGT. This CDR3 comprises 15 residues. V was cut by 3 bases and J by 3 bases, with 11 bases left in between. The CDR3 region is CASSEGAGANEKLFF. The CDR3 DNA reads TGTGCCAGCAGTGAGGGGGCAGGGGCTAATGAAAAACTGTTTTTT.

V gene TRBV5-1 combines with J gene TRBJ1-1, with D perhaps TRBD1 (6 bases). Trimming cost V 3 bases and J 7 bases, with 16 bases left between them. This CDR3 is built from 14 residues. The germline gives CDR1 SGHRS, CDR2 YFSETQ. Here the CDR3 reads CASSYQDSDFEAFF. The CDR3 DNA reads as TGCGCCAGCAGCTACCAGGACAGTGATTTTGAAGCTTTCTTT.

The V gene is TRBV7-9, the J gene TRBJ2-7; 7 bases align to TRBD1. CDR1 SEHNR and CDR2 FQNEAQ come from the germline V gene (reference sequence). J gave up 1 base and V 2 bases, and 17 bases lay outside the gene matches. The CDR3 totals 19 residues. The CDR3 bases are TGTGCCAGCAGCTTATTAGGCCCTAGGGGGCGAAGAGAATCCTACGAGCAGTACTTC. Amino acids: CASSLLGPRGRRESYEQYF.

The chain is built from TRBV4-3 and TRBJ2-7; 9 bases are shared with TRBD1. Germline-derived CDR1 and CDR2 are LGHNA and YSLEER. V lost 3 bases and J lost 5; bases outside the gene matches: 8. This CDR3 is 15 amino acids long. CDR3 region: CASSHLQGAGNEQYF. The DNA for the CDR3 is TGCGCCAGCAGCCACCTACAGGGGGCAGGGAACGAGCAGTACTTC.

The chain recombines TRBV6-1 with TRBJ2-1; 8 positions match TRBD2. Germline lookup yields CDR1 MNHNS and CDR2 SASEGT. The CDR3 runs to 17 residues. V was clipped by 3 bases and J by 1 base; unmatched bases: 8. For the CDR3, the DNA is TGTGCCAGCAGTGACAAAGCGGCGGGGGGTTCCTACAATGAGCAGTTCTTC. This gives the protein CASSDKAAGGSYNEQFF.

In DNA, the CDR3 is TGCAGTGCCGAGGTAGGAGCTTTCTTT. Encoded protein: CSAEVGAFF. The gene calls are TRBV20-1 and TRBJ1-1, with D unresolved. V was cut by 6 bases and J by 10 bases, with 9 bases left in between. Germline-derived CDR1 and CDR2 are DFQATT and SNEGSKA (reference sequence). This CDR3 comprises 9 residues.

The CDR3: CATSRDIPGQGNDEQYF. In DNA, the CDR3 is TGTGCCACCAGCAGAGATATCCCGGGACAGGGGAACGACGAGCAGTACTTC. This rearrangement joins TRBV15 to TRBJ2-7; 10 bases are shared with TRBD1. With 0 bases clipped from V and 5 bases from J, the junction kept 10 bases outside the gene matches. Germline lookup yields CDR1 LNHNV and CDR2 YYDKDF (reference sequence). This CDR3 comprises 17 residues.

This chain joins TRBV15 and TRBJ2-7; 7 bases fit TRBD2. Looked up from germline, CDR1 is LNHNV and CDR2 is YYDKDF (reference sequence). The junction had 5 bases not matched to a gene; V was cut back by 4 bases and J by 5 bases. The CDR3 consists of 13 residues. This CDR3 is CATSIQRGDEQYF. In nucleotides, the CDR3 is TGTGCCACCAGCATCCAGCGGGGCGACGAGCAGTACTTC.

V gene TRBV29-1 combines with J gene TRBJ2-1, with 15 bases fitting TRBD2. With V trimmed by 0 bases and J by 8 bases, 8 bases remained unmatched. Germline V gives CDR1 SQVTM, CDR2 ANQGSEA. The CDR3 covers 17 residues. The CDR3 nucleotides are TGCAGCGTTGAAGATTGGACTAGCGGGAGGGCCGGGGATGAGCAGTTCTTC. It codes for CSVEDWTSGRAGDEQFF.

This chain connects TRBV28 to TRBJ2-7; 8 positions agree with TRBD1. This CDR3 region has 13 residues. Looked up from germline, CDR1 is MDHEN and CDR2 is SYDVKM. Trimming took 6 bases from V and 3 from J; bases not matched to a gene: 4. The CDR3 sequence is CASRQGAGYEQYF. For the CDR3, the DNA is TGTGCCAGCAGGCAGGGGGCTGGCTACGAGCAGTACTTC. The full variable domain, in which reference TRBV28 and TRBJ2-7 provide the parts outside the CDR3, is DVKVTQSSRYLVKRTGEKVFLECVQDMDHENMFWYRQDPGLGLRLIYFSYDVKMKEKGDIPEGYSVSREKKERFSLILESASTNQTSMYLCASRQGAGYEQYFGPGTRLTVT.

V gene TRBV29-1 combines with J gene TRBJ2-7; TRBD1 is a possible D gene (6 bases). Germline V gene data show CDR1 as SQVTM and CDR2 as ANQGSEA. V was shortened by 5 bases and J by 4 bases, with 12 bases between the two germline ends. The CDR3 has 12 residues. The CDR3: CSVSQGEYEQYF. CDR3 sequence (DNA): TGCAGCGTTTCACAGGGAGAATACGAGCAGTACTTC.

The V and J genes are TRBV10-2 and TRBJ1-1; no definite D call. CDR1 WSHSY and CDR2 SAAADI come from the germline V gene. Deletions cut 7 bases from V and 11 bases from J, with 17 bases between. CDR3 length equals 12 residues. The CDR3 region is CASTEVGLDAFF. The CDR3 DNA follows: TGCGCCAGCACCGAGGTAGGCCTTGATGCTTTCTTT.

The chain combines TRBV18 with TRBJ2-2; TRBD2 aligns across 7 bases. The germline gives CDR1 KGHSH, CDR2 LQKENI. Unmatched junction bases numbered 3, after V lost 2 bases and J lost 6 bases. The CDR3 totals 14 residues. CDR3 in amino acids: CASSPKTSPGELFF. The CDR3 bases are TGTGCCAGCTCACCAAAGACTAGCCCCGGGGAGCTGTTTTTT.

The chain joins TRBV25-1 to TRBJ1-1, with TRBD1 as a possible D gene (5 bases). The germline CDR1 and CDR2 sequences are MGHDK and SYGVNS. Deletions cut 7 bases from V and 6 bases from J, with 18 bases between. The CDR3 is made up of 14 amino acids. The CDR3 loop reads CASTQDGGIAEAFF. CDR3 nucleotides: TGTGCCAGCACCCAGGACGGGGGAATAGCTGAAGCTTTCTTT.

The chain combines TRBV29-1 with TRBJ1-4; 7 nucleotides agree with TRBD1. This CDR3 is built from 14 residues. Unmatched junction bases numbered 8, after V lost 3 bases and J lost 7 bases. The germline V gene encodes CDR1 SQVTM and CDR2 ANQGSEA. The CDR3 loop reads CSVDADRAGEKLFF. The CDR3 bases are TGCAGCGTTGATGCTGACAGGGCGGGTGAAAAACTGTTTTTT.

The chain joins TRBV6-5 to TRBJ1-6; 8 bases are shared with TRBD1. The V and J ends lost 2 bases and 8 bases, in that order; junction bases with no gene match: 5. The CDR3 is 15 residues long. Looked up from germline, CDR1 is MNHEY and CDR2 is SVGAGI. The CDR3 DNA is TGTGCCAGCAGTTACCCAGGACAGGGCCATTCACCCCTCCACTTT. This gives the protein CASSYPGQGHSPLHF.